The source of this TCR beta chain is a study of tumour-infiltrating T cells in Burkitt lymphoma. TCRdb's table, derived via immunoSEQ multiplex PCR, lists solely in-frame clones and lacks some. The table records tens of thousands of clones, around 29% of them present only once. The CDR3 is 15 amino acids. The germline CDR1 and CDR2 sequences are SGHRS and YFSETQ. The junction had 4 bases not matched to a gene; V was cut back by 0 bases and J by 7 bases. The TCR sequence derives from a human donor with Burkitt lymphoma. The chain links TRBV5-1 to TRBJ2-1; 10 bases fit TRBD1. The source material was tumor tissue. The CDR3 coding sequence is TGCGCCAGCAGCTTGGGACAGGGGGCGAGGAATGAGCAGTTCTTC. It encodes CASSLGQGARNEQFF.